This T cell receptor (beta chain) was observed in a study of blood T cells in healthy people across ages. This CDR3 is 13 amino acids long. The germline V gene has CDR1 MNHEY and CDR2 SVGEGT. Deletions cut 4 bases from V and 3 bases from J, with 9 bases between. This clonotype was observed a handful of times. With a J-beta primer mix and a sample-barcoded 5' primer, a second PCR ran about 7 to 11 cycles. TCRdb redid the calling of the 5' RACE reads with MiXCR, one entry per CDR3 protein. Among approximately 490,000 distinct CDR3 sequences listed, 24% were seen once. This same sample was also part of a study on T cells of mothers and their children. Per that study: Each child contributed about 3 million TCR beta CDR3 reads, while each mother contributed over 9.5 million.

The sequenced sample was blood. V usage is TRBV6-2 or TRBV6-3 and J usage is TRBJ1-1; D might be TRBD1 (5 bases). This TCR derives from a boy between 10 and 17 years old in good health. In nucleotides, the CDR3 is TGTGCCAGCAGTTGGGACGGCTACACTGAAGCTTTCTTT. Amino acid sequence: CASSWDGYTEAFF.